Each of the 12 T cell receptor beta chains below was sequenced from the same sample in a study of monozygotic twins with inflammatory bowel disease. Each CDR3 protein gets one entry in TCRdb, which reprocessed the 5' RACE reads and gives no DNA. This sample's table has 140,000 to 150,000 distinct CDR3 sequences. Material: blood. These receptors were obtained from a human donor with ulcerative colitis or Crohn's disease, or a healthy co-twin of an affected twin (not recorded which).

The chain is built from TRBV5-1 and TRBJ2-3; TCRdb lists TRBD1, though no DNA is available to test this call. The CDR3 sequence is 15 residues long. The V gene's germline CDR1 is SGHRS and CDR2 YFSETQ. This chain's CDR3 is CASTPRDGGTDTQYF. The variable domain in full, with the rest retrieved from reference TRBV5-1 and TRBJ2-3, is KAGVTQTPRYLIKTRGQQVTLSCSPISGHRSVSWYQQTPGQGLQFLFEYFSETQRNKGNFPGRFSGRQFSNSRSEMNVSTLELGDSALYLCASTPRDGGTDTQYFGPGTRLTVL.

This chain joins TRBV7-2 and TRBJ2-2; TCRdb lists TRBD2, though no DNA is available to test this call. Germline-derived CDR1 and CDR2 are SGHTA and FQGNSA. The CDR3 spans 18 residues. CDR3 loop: CASSSSRWGGVDTGELFF.

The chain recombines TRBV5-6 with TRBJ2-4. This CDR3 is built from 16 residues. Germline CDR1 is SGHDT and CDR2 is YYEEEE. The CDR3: CASSLSGGLAKNIQYF.

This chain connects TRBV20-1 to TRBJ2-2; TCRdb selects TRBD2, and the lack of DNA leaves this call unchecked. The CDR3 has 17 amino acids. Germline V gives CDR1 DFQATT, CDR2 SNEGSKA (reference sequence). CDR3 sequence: CSARQPGLPSNTGELFF.

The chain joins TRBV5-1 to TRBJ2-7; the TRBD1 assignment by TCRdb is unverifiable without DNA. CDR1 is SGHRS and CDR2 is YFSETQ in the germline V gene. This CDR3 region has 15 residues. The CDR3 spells CASSLVGTEANEQYF.

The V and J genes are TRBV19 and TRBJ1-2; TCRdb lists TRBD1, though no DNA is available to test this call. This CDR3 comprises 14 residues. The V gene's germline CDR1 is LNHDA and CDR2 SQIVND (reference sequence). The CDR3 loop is CASSTGQGAVGYTF.

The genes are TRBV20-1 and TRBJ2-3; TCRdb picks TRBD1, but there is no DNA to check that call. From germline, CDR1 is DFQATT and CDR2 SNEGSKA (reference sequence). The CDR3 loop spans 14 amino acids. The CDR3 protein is CSALPGLASDTQYF.

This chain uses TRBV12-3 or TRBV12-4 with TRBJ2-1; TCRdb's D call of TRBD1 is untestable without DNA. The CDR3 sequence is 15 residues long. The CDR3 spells CASKMDRAPYNEQFF.

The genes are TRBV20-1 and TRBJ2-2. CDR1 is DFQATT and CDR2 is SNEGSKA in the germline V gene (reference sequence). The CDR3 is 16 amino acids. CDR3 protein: CSARYLAGSNTGELFF.

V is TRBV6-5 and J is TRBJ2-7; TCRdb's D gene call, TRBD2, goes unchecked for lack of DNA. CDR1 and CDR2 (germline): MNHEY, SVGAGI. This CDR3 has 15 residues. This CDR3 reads CASSYLGTTSYEQYF.

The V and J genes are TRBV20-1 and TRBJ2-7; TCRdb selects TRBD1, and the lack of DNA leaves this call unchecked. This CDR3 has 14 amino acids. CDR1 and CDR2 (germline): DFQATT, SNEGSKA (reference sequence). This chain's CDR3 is CSAFPDRGPYEQYF.

CDR3 in amino acids: CSAIREGRETQYF. V gene TRBV20-1 combines with J gene TRBJ2-5; the D gene TCRdb calls, TRBD2, cannot be checked with no DNA. CDR1 and CDR2 from the germline V gene are DFQATT and SNEGSKA (reference sequence). CDR3 length equals 13 residues.